There are a few counts of the clone carrying this TCR beta chain. The antigen is undetermined. The PCR employed 60 Vbeta primers together with 13 Jbeta primers. Data came from immunoSEQ multiplex PCR; TCRdb stores just in-frame clones and leaves some out. The repertoire includes 130,000 or so clones, 66% of them detected once, and about 1.5% sits in the top ten. The junction had 16 bases not matched to a gene; V was cut back by 7 bases and J by 9 bases. This CDR3 is built from 15 residues. Looked up from germline, CDR1 is SGHDT and CDR2 is YYEEEE. These data are taken from a study of cytomegalovirus exposure and HLA in healthy donors. General study findings and limits: Analyzed later, association rates of TCRs varied across HLA loci, with DRB1 most and HLA-C fewest. Fewer N-insertions (relative to the approximately 700-donor mean) were reportedly seen in an Asian-associated ancestry cluster in a later analysis.

J is TRBJ2-1 and V is TRBV5-6; 7 bases are shared with TRBD2. The receptor comes from a man between 18 and 35 years old in good health and CMV-seronegative. Sequencing was performed on PBMCs. CDR3: CASVPDGGSVGEQFF. Written as DNA, the CDR3 is TGTGCCAGCGTGCCAGACGGCGGGAGCGTGGGTGAGCAGTTCTTC.